Following are 26 T cell receptor beta chains from one sample sequenced in a study of T cell repertoires in cytomegalovirus infection. TCRdb re-derived calls from the reads in MiXCR, one entry per CDR3 protein. The data hold around 740,000 distinct CDR3 sequences, with 35% observed a single time. The material sequenced was PBMCs. The source of these receptors is a human donor in good health (CMV status not recorded). Some clones in this sample may be carry-over from other donors' samples.

This chain links TRBV4-1 with TRBJ2-7; TRBD2 matches at 11 bases. Germline V gives CDR1 MGHRA, CDR2 YSYEKL. Trimming took 3 bases from V and 2 from J; bases not matched to a gene: 9. This CDR3 comprises 17 residues. CDR3 bases: TGCGCCAGCAGCCAGGGGACTAGCGGTGTGTACGCCTACGAGCAGTACTTC. This codes for CASSQGTSGVYAYEQYF.

In this sample, this clonotype turned up once. The rearrangement links TRBV5-1 to TRBJ1-1; D is undetermined. The V end was cut by 4 bases, the J end by 11 bases, with 21 bases between. The length of the CDR3 is 14 residues. Germline V lookup: CDR1 SGHRS, CDR2 YFSETQ. The CDR3, as DNA: TGCGCCAGCAGCGGCGCGGGTTCGGGCGCGGGGGCTTTCTTT. It yields the protein CASSGAGSGAGAFF.

This clonotype was counted a few times. The chain joins TRBV7-9 to TRBJ1-3; D ambiguous. The CDR3 is 13 residues long. V lost 11 bases, J lost 5 bases, and 16 bases lay in between. Germline V CDR1 and CDR2: SEHNR, FQNEAQ (reference sequence). As DNA, the CDR3 is TGTGCCGATGAAGGAGGTCTGAGAAACACCATATATTTT. This codes for CADEGGLRNTIYF.

The V gene is TRBV10-3, the J gene TRBJ1-2, with no clear D. V was trimmed by 3 bases and J by 0 bases, leaving 14 bases between them. From germline, CDR1 is ENHRY and CDR2 SYGVKD. The CDR3 is made up of 16 amino acids. CDR3 bases: TGTGCCATCAGTGACGACCGAAGGATAGCTAACTATGGCTACACCTTC. Amino acids: CAISDDRRIANYGYTF.

This clonotype was observed a few times. The chain has TRBV12-3 or TRBV12-4 and TRBJ2-7; D not resolved. The CDR3 is 14 residues long. V lost 6 bases and J lost 1, with 13 bases in between. The CDR3 DNA follows: TGTGCCAGCAGATACTCGACACAATCCTACGAGCAGTACTTC. It yields the protein CASRYSTQSYEQYF.

The chain's CDR3 is CASTGWPSVDGYTF. CDR3 bases: TGTGCCAGTACCGGCTGGCCATCGGTGGATGGCTACACCTTC. J is TRBJ1-2 and V is TRBV19, with D unclear. The length of the CDR3 is 14 residues. Germline V gene data show CDR1 as LNHDA and CDR2 as SQIVND (reference sequence). The V and J ends lost 7 bases and 6 bases respectively, with 18 bases between them. Using reference TRBV19 and TRBJ1-2 for the parts outside the CDR3, the full variable domain is DGGITQSPKYLFRKEGQNVTLSCEQNLNHDAMYWYRQDPGQGLRLIYYSQIVNDFQKGDIAEGYSVSREKKESFPLTVTSAQKNPTAFYLCASTGWPSVDGYTFGSGTRLTVV.

In this sample, this clonotype turned up a few times. This chain connects TRBV6-5 to TRBJ2-5; no clear D. This CDR3 spans 14 amino acids. Germline assignment: CDR1 MNHEY and CDR2 SVGAGI. Trimming took 1 base from V and 4 from J, leaving 10 bases between them. The CDR3 nucleotides read TGTGCCAGCAGTTACTGGGAAACTGGAGAGACCCAGTACTTC. The encoded protein is CASSYWETGETQYF.

V is TRBV11-3 and J is TRBJ2-1; 10 bases match TRBD2. CDR3 size: 18 residues. V was pared by 5 bases and J by 2 bases, with 12 bases of the junction left unmatched. Germline CDR1 SGHNT, CDR2 YENEEA. The CDR3 loop reads CASSRRSSGGAAYNEQFF. The CDR3 DNA is TGTGCCAGCAGCCGGCGGTCCAGCGGGGGGGCCGCCTACAATGAGCAGTTCTTC.

The genes are TRBV7-9 and TRBJ1-6, with no clear D. The CDR3 loop spans 15 amino acids. The V end was cut by 1 base, the J end by 6 bases, with 10 bases between. Per the germline V gene, CDR1 is SEHNR and CDR2 is FQNEAQ (reference sequence). CDR3 amino acids: CASSLVRGTNSPLHF. Here the CDR3 DNA reads TGTGCCAGCAGCTTAGTCCGGGGAACTAATTCACCCCTCCACTTT.

This clonotype was counted many times. The V and J genes are TRBV5-1 and TRBJ2-5; no reliable D call. Trimming pared 4 bases from V and 7 bases from J, leaving 14 bases between. The CDR3 consists of 13 residues. The germline V gene encodes CDR1 SGHRS and CDR2 YFSETQ. In DNA, the CDR3 is TGCGCCAGCAGCCTACCTCTGGAAGGGACCCAGTACTTC. This gives the protein CASSLPLEGTQYF.

The V and J genes are TRBV11-2 and TRBJ2-2; no reliable D call. This CDR3 has 15 amino acids. V dropped 3 bases and J dropped 0 bases, with 8 bases sitting between them. From germline, CDR1 is SGHAT and CDR2 FQNNGV. CDR3 residues: CASSFASANTGELFF. CDR3 nucleotides: TGTGCCAGCAGCTTCGCCAGCGCGAACACCGGGGAGCTGTTTTTT.

In its sample, this clonotype was seen a few times. The chain is built from TRBV7-8 and TRBJ1-5; a possible D gene is TRBD1 (5 bases). This CDR3 spans 16 amino acids. V shed 1 base and J shed 3 bases, with 13 bases lying between them. Germline CDR1 and CDR2: SGHVS and FQNEAQ. The CDR3 protein is CASSLVGGKTNQPQHF. In DNA form, the CDR3 reads TGTGCCAGCAGCTTAGTGGGGGGGAAGACCAATCAGCCCCAGCATTTT.

A few counts support this clonotype. V gene TRBV4-1 combines with J gene TRBJ2-1; 9 positions agree with TRBD2. The CDR3 length is 18 residues. CDR1 is MGHRA and CDR2 is YSYEKL in the germline V gene. The junction had 14 bases not matched to a gene; V was cut back by 2 bases and J by 6 bases. CDR3 amino acids: CASSQRKRRRGGTNEQFF. CDR3 in DNA: TGCGCCAGCAGCCAACGTAAAAGACGGCGGGGGGGTACCAATGAGCAGTTCTTC.

J is TRBJ2-3 and V is TRBV5-1, with 11 bases matching TRBD2. The CDR3 sequence is 16 residues long. Losses at the gene ends were 0 bases for V and 5 bases for J; bases not matched to a gene: 5. Germline CDR1 and CDR2: SGHRS and YFSETQ. CDR3 sequence: CASSLELAGEQDTQYF. CDR3 in DNA: TGCGCCAGCAGCTTGGAACTAGCGGGAGAACAAGATACGCAGTATTTT.

The rearrangement links TRBV4-1 to TRBJ2-3, with D unresolved. Trimming took off 2 bases at V and 4 bases at J, with 16 bases between the two ends. The CDR3 loop spans 16 amino acids. The germline V gene has CDR1 MGHRA and CDR2 YSYEKL. The CDR3 region is CASSQHPRGGADTQYF. Written as DNA, the CDR3 is TGCGCCAGCAGCCAACATCCCCGAGGTGGAGCAGATACGCAGTATTTT.

This clonotype has more than one count but fewer than ten. A single base separates this from a much larger clone, so it may be a read error. The rearrangement joins TRBV12-3 or TRBV12-4 to TRBJ2-7; D is uncertain. The germline V and J ends were trimmed by 5 bases and 3 bases, with 5 bases remaining between them. This CDR3 is built from 11 residues. The CDR3 DNA is TGTGCCAGCAGTGCCCACTACGAGCAGTACTTC. This gives the protein CASSAHYEQYF.

This clonotype occurred a few times. The chain employs TRBV6-6 and TRBJ1-1; D remains unclear. Looked up from germline, CDR1 is MNHNY and CDR2 is SVGAGI (reference sequence). V gave up 6 bases and J gave up 3 bases, with 14 bases separating them. This CDR3 comprises 14 residues. The CDR3 sequence: CASSYGGRDTEAFF. The DNA for the CDR3 is TGTGCCAGCAGCTATGGAGGTCGCGACACTGAAGCTTTCTTT.

The rearrangement links TRBV20-1 to TRBJ1-1; D gene uncertain. Trimming took 6 bases from V and 6 from J, leaving 17 bases between them. Germline V gene data show CDR1 as DFQATT and CDR2 as SNEGSKA (reference sequence). The CDR3 is 13 residues long. This CDR3 is CSAAHGSGSEAFF. The CDR3 nucleotides read TGCAGTGCCGCACATGGGAGTGGGTCTGAAGCTTTCTTT.

The rearrangement joins TRBV5-1 to TRBJ1-2; no definite D call. V was cut by 1 base and J by 6 bases, with 13 bases left in between. The V gene's germline CDR1 is SGHRS and CDR2 YFSETQ. The CDR3 loop spans 14 amino acids. CDR3 DNA: TGCGCCAGCAGCTTGTCATCAATTGGAGATGGCTACACCTTC. Protein product: CASSLSSIGDGYTF.

The chain joins TRBV6-6 to TRBJ1-6; D uncertain. Deletions cut 1 base from V and 5 bases from J, with 18 bases between. The CDR3 totals 18 residues. Germline V gene data show CDR1 as MNHNY and CDR2 as SVGAGI (reference sequence). The CDR3 bases are TGTGCCAGCAGTTACTTACCCGGGCCGAGGCCGAATAATTCACCCCTCCACTTT. As protein: CASSYLPGPRPNNSPLHF.

This clonotype turned up a few times. The CDR3 spells CASRSSHLDPLHF. The CDR3 DNA sequence: TGTGCCAGCAGGTCCTCTCACCTAGACCCCCTCCACTTT. The J gene is TRBJ1-6, the V gene TRBV28; D call uncertain. Trimming pared 6 bases from V and 13 bases from J, leaving 16 bases between. The CDR3 runs to 13 residues. Germline V gene data show CDR1 as MDHEN and CDR2 as SYDVKM.

The CDR3 coding sequence is TGTGCCAGCACCCTGGACAGGGGGACCTCCTTGAGCTATGGCTACACCTTC. Protein product: CASTLDRGTSLSYGYTF. The gene calls are TRBV6-1 and TRBJ1-2, with 10 bases fitting TRBD1. The CDR3 runs 17 residues. V shed 7 bases, J shed 4 bases, and the junction held 15 bases outside the gene matches. Germline CDR1 reads MNHNS; CDR2 reads SASEGT.

This clonotype has a count of ten or more. V is TRBV27 and J is TRBJ1-1, with D perhaps TRBD1 (5 bases). This CDR3 has 12 amino acids. V lost 6 bases to trimming and J lost 8 bases, with 13 bases between them. Per germline, CDR1 MNHEY and CDR2 SMNVEV (reference sequence). DNA for the CDR3: TGTGCCAGCAGCTCCGGGGGACGGGAAGCTTTCTTT. Translation: CASSSGGREAFF.

In this sample, this clonotype turned up a few times. In DNA, the CDR3 is TGTGCCATCAAACCTAGCGGCTCCTCGAACACCGGGGAGCTGTTTTTT. Its protein product is CAIKPSGSSNTGELFF. V usage is TRBV10-3 and J usage is TRBJ2-2, with 7 bases aligning to TRBD2. The trim removed 7 bases at V and 0 bases at J, leaving 8 bases unmatched. The CDR3 contains 16 residues. CDR1 ENHRY and CDR2 SYGVKD come from the germline V gene.

J is TRBJ1-2 and V is TRBV5-5; no reliable D call. The CDR3 extends over 15 amino acids. The V gene lost 0 bases and the J gene lost 9 bases, with 18 bases spanning the gap. Germline V gene sequence: CDR1 SGHKS, CDR2 YYEKEE (reference sequence). The CDR3 sequence: CASSLGALGRYSYTF. As DNA, the CDR3 is TGTGCCAGCAGCTTGGGGGCCCTCGGGCGATATAGCTACACCTTC.

About this clonotype: A much more abundant neighbour one base away suggests this may be a read error. The rearrangement joins TRBV7-3 to TRBJ1-5; the D is unclear. The CDR3 consists of 9 residues. CDR1 and CDR2 (germline): SGHTA, FQGTGA. The CDR3 is CDGNQPPHF. The CDR3 DNA reads TGTGATGGGAATCAGCCCCCGCATTTT. Based on the CDR3 plus reference TRBV7-3 and TRBJ1-5, the full variable domain is GAGVSQTPSNKVTEKGKYVELRCDPISGHTALYWYRQSLGQGPEFLIYFQGTGAADDSGLPNDRFFAVRPEGSVSTLKIQRTERGDSAVYLCDGNQPPHFGDGTRLSIL.